The TCR beta chain described here comes from a study of blood T cell repertoires in COVID-19. As handled by the study authors: Reference gene primers were amplified, and this amplification served to estimate nucleated cell counts. Sequencing was performed with immunoSEQ multiplex PCR; in TCRdb, only in-frame clones are kept and a portion is missing. The DNA was the basis for D and trimming; V, J and clone size are from that table. Of roughly 150,000 clones detected, 85% appear once; the ten largest clones hold 6.2%. Grouping used clinical history reported by participants in a survey and questionnaire. Donors in Cohort 3 who had recovered were those with two negative PCRs, healthcare professional clearance, or resolution of their symptoms. The V gene's germline CDR1 is LNHDA and CDR2 SQIVND (reference sequence). There are 11 residues in the CDR3. V gave up 7 bases and J gave up 9 bases, with 7 bases separating them.

Sample: PBMCs or T cells enriched from blood (not recorded which). The chain has TRBV19 and TRBJ1-6; D ambiguous. The sequence derives from a woman aged 40 to 50 who had recovered from COVID-19. The CDR3 nucleotides are TGTGCCAGTATGATCGGTTCACCCCTCCACTTT. Translation gives CASMIGSPLHF.